Following are 17 T cell receptor beta chains from one sample sequenced in a study of graft-versus-host responses after intestinal transplantation. These receptors' antigens are unknown. Here immunoSEQ multiplex PCR was the method, and the copy in TCRdb shows in-frame clones only, minus some. The table shows around 100,000 clones, with less than 90% occurring only once. This specimen consisted of unstimulated CD4+ T cells sorted from spleen or lymph node cells, obtained before transplant. These TCRs come from a human donor who was the organ donor for an intestinal transplant.

This clone was detected only once. The chain uses TRBV2 and TRBJ1-1; TRBD1 might be the D (5 bases). Germline assignment: CDR1 SNHLY and CDR2 FYNNEI. Trimming removed 4 bases at V and 6 bases at J, with 18 bases between. The CDR3 loop spans 15 amino acids. CDR3 protein: CASSAKSVGLAEAFF. In DNA, the CDR3 is TGTGCCAGCAGTGCCAAGTCGGTGGGGCTGGCTGAAGCTTTCTTT.

The V gene is TRBV2, the J gene TRBJ1-3; D is unclear. The CDR3 extends over 16 amino acids. With 5 bases removed from V and 1 base from J, the gap between germline ends came to 15 bases. Per germline, CDR1 SNHLY and CDR2 FYNNEI. CDR3: CASSTATDRSGNTIYF. The CDR3, as DNA: TGTGCCAGCAGTACCGCGACGGATAGATCTGGAAACACCATATATTTT.

This chain links TRBV28 with TRBJ1-1; 11 bases match TRBD1. Per germline, CDR1 MDHEN and CDR2 SYDVKM. The CDR3 loop spans 17 amino acids. V gave up 3 bases and J gave up 0 bases; unmatched junction bases: 6. The CDR3 sequence is CASSFRTGGFVNTEAFF. DNA for the CDR3: TGTGCCAGCAGTTTCAGGACAGGGGGCTTCGTGAACACTGAAGCTTTCTTT.

This clone was observed once. The genes are TRBV6-1 and TRBJ2-6; tentatively, D is TRBD1 or TRBD2 (5 bases each). Germline-derived CDR1 and CDR2 are MNHNS and SASEGT. This CDR3 contains 14 residues. Trimming stripped 7 bases from V and 2 bases from J, with 9 bases between. This chain's CDR3 is CASKWGTGANVLTF. The CDR3 DNA reads TGTGCCAGCAAGTGGGGGACTGGGGCCAACGTCCTGACTTTC.

This clone occurred once. V and J are TRBV27 and TRBJ2-1; 10 bases agree with TRBD2. The junction had 7 bases not matched to a gene; V was cut back by 0 bases and J by 8 bases. CDR1 and CDR2 (germline): MNHEY, SMNVEV (reference sequence). The CDR3 is 16 amino acids. The CDR3 sequence: CASSLSGLAGAYEQFF. Written as DNA, the CDR3 is TGTGCCAGCAGTTTATCCGGCCTAGCGGGGGCATATGAGCAGTTCTTC.

In this sample, this clone turned up once. The V and J genes are TRBV7-9 and TRBJ1-1, with 9 bases identical to TRBD1. Germline CDR1 SEHNR, CDR2 FQNEAQ (reference sequence). J gave up 1 base and V 5 bases, and 8 bases lay outside the gene matches. The CDR3 is made up of 16 amino acids. CDR3 in amino acids: CASSPDRGWRNTEAFF. The DNA of the CDR3 is TGTGCCAGCAGCCCGGACAGGGGCTGGAGGAACACTGAAGCTTTCTTT.

The chain joins TRBV18 to TRBJ1-1; D is perhaps TRBD1 (5 bases). The CDR3 has 13 residues. Germline values: CDR1 KGHSH, CDR2 LQKENI. Trimming took 5 bases from V and 5 from J, leaving 12 bases between them. This CDR3 is CASSAGRGTEAFF. The CDR3, as DNA: TGTGCCAGCTCAGCAGGGAGGGGTACTGAAGCTTTCTTT.

The rearrangement links TRBV6-5 to TRBJ2-1; D is uncertain. Germline CDR1 reads MNHEY; CDR2 reads SVGAGI. The CDR3 spans 15 residues. Between the trimmed V and J ends, which lost 5 bases and 0 bases, there was a span of 11 bases. CDR3 sequence reads: CASSPDLSSYNEQFF. CDR3 bases: TGTGCCAGCAGTCCCGATTTAAGCTCCTACAATGAGCAGTTCTTC.

The chain recombines TRBV5-4 with TRBJ2-3; weak D call: TRBD2 (5 bases). This CDR3 region has 16 residues. CDR1 is SGHNT and CDR2 is YYREEE in the germline V gene (reference sequence). V was shortened by 4 bases and J by 2 bases, with 17 bases between the two germline ends. The CDR3 sequence: CASSRGYREFTDTQYF. The CDR3 DNA reads TGTGCCAGCAGCCGAGGGTACAGAGAGTTCACAGATACGCAGTATTTT.

The chain couples TRBV2 to TRBJ2-7, with 7 bases fitting TRBD1. V trimming: 5 bases; J trimming: 3 bases; junction bases outside the gene matches: 10. Looked up from germline, CDR1 is SNHLY and CDR2 is FYNNEI. CDR3 length: 15 amino acids. CDR3 amino acids: CASSFVTGPGYEQYF. The DNA of the CDR3 is TGTGCCAGCAGTTTTGTGACAGGGCCCGGCTACGAGCAGTACTTC.

J is TRBJ2-3 and V is TRBV5-1; tentatively, D is TRBD1 (5 bases). The CDR3 extends over 14 amino acids. The V end was cut by 5 bases, the J end by 4 bases, with 14 bases between. CDR1 SGHRS and CDR2 YFSETQ come from the germline V gene. Here the CDR3 reads CASSKGQVSDTQYF. The DNA for the CDR3 is TGCGCCAGCAGTAAGGGGCAGGTTTCAGATACGCAGTATTTT.

The chain employs TRBV5-1 and TRBJ1-4; D gene unclear. The CDR3 consists of 15 residues. Trimming shortened V by 4 bases and J by 0 bases, and 10 bases separated the two germline ends. CDR1 is SGHRS, CDR2 YFSETQ, per germline. Here the CDR3 DNA reads TGCGCCAGCAGCCCTCAGGCCGCAACTAATGAAAAACTGTTTTTT. Translated: CASSPQAATNEKLFF.

The chain joins TRBV6-5 to TRBJ2-2; TRBD1 might be the D (5 bases). Trimming cost V 5 bases and J 5 bases, with 15 bases left between them. Germline V gene lookup returns CDR1 MNHEY and CDR2 SVGAGI. The CDR3 covers 15 residues. CDR3 loop: CASSRIRVETGELFF. The DNA for the CDR3 is TGTGCCAGCAGTCGGATCAGGGTTGAAACCGGGGAGCTGTTTTTT.

This chain joins TRBV28 and TRBJ1-1; D is perhaps TRBD1 (5 bases). V was shortened by 1 base and J by 10 bases, with 19 bases between the two germline ends. CDR1 and CDR2 (germline): MDHEN, SYDVKM. The CDR3 is 15 residues long. The CDR3 bases are TGTGCCAGCAGTTTATTTATGAATGGCAGGGACGGAGCTTTCTTT. The encoded protein is CASSLFMNGRDGAFF.

The chain employs TRBV30 and TRBJ2-3; tentatively, D is TRBD2 (5 bases). Trimming took 4 bases from V and 3 from J, leaving 8 bases between them. The CDR3 is made up of 12 amino acids. Germline V gene sequence: CDR1 GTSNPN, CDR2 SVGIG (reference sequence). The CDR3 nucleotides read TGTGCCTGGACTCCGGGAACAGATACGCAGTATTTT. Amino acid sequence: CAWTPGTDTQYF.

The chain combines TRBV10-3 with TRBJ1-2; D not resolved. Trimming left V 3 bases short and J 3 bases short, with 2 bases between. CDR1 and CDR2 (germline): ENHRY, SYGVKD. This CDR3 has 11 amino acids. The CDR3 sequence: CAISEHYGYTF. For the CDR3, the DNA is TGTGCCATCAGTGAACACTATGGCTACACCTTC.

J is TRBJ2-3 and V is TRBV28; maybe TRBD1 (5 bases). Trimming stripped 5 bases from V and 0 bases from J, with 15 bases between. This CDR3 is built from 16 residues. Germline CDR1 and CDR2: MDHEN and SYDVKM. This CDR3 reads CASSEQARPSTDTQYF. DNA of the CDR3: TGTGCCAGCAGTGAACAGGCCAGACCTAGCACAGATACGCAGTATTTT.